This TCR beta chain was sequenced for a study of cytomegalovirus exposure and HLA in healthy donors. Worth noting for this clone: Its antigen remains unidentified.

PCR amplification relied on 60 Vbeta primers (plus 13 Jbeta primers). Using immunoSEQ multiplex PCR, the repertoire was profiled, and TCRdb retains in-frame clones only, with some absent. The sample shows about 200,000 clones, around 84% of them seen only once. Points from the study as a whole: A prior analysis recorded that most TCR beta V segments were productive about 87% or about 30% of the time.

This CDR3 has 17 amino acids. Germline V gene lookup returns CDR1 SGHNT and CDR2 YENEEA. Losses at the gene ends were 1 base for V and 9 bases for J; bases not matched to a gene: 7. This clonotype was sampled from a woman aged 18-29 years in good health and CMV-seronegative. Sequencing was carried out using PBMCs. The J gene is TRBJ2-1, the V gene TRBV11-3; 15 nucleotides match TRBD2. The CDR3: CASSLGGLAGGAGEQFF. Written as DNA, the CDR3 is TGTGCCAGCAGCTTAGGAGGACTAGCGGGAGGGGCAGGTGAGCAGTTCTTC.